These 30 T cell receptor beta chains were sequenced from one sample in a study of Ad26.COV2.S vaccination and SARS-CoV-2 variants. Sequencing used immunoSEQ multiplex PCR; TCRdb keeps in-frame clones, though not all of them. Of roughly 380,000 clones in the sample, approximately 90% were seen once. The specimen was peripheral blood, collected after recovery from COVID-19. These receptors all stem from a human donor who had recovered from COVID-19.

The V call is TRBV5-6, the J call TRBJ2-3; 8 bases agree with TRBD1. This CDR3 has 15 amino acids. V trimming: 4 bases; J trimming: 4 bases; junction bases outside the gene matches: 8. In germline, CDR1 is SGHDT, CDR2 YYEEEE. The CDR3 DNA sequence: TGTGCCAGCAGCCGGACAGGGTTTTCCGCAGATACGCAGTATTTT. This codes for CASSRTGFSADTQYF.

This chain joins TRBV9 and TRBJ2-7; the match to TRBD2 covers 8 bases. V shed 0 bases and J 6 bases; nucleotides not matched to a gene: 5. The germline V gene has CDR1 SGDLS and CDR2 YYNGEE. The CDR3 consists of 14 residues. The CDR3 DNA follows: TGTGCCAGCAGCGTAGAAGCGGGGGCTGGCGAGCAGTACTTC. Translating gives CASSVEAGAGEQYF.

The V gene is TRBV5-8, the J gene TRBJ1-3; the D gene is possibly TRBD1 (5 bases). Between the trimmed V and J ends, which lost 0 bases and 0 bases, there was a span of 7 bases. CDR3 length: 15 residues. CDR1 and CDR2 from the germline V gene are SGHTS and YDEGEE. The CDR3 spells CASSLGQSSGNTIYF. CDR3 DNA: TGTGCCAGCAGCTTGGGACAGAGCTCTGGAAACACCATATATTTT.

The chain links TRBV4-1 to TRBJ2-4; D not resolved. The V end was cut by 1 base, the J end by 8 bases, with 12 bases between. CDR3 length equals 14 residues. The germline V gene encodes CDR1 MGHRA and CDR2 YSYEKL. The CDR3: CASSQGRAWDIQYF. Here the CDR3 DNA reads TGCGCCAGCAGCCAAGGCCGGGCGTGGGACATTCAGTACTTC.

Worth noting for this clone: One end of the junction fails to match germline, which may point to a read error. The gene calls are TRBV2 and TRBJ1-4, with no clear D. CDR3 length: 11 residues. Germline V gives CDR1 SNHLY, CDR2 FYNNEI. The DNA for the CDR3 is TGTGCCAGCAGTGGGACGGACGGACCCGAGTTT. Encoded protein: CASSGTDGPEF.

The rearrangement links TRBV5-1 to TRBJ1-2, with D unclear. Germline V gene lookup returns CDR1 SGHRS and CDR2 YFSETQ. This CDR3 spans 15 amino acids. V shed 0 bases and J shed 4 bases, with 13 bases lying between them. CDR3 coding DNA: TGCGCCAGCAGCTTGGAGAATGCCAGAGCCTATGGCTACACCTTC. This codes for CASSLENARAYGYTF.

The J gene is TRBJ2-3, the V gene TRBV11-2, with 8 bases lining up with TRBD1. The CDR3 is 16 amino acids. Germline V CDR1 and CDR2: SGHAT, FQNNGV. V lost 5 bases and J lost 6; bases outside the gene matches: 13. The CDR3 protein is CASSRLTTGVRDTQYF. CDR3 bases: TGTGCCAGCAGCCGCCTCACGACAGGGGTGAGGGATACGCAGTATTTT.

V is TRBV3-1 (or the pseudogene TRBV3-2) and J is TRBJ1-2; D may be TRBD1 (6 bases). V was trimmed by 4 bases and J by 3 bases, leaving 12 bases between them. This CDR3 contains 14 residues. In germline, CDR1 is LGHDT, CDR2 YNNKEL (reference sequence). CDR3 sequence reads: CASSLMKGDYGYTF. The CDR3, as DNA: TGTGCCAGCAGCCTAATGAAGGGGGACTATGGCTACACCTTC.

The CDR3 region has the DNA TGTGCCAGCAGTTTCGGGATCTCTGGGGCCAACGTCCTGACTTTC. This sequence encodes CASSFGISGANVLTF. V is TRBV6-5 and J is TRBJ2-6; TRBD2 might be the D (5 bases). Trimming pared 4 bases from V and 0 bases from J, leaving 7 bases between. This CDR3 is built from 15 residues. The germline gives CDR1 MNHEY, CDR2 SVGAGI.

Comment on this clone: The sample holds other DNA sequences that translate to the same CDR3. This chain joins TRBV5-1 and TRBJ2-7; TRBD1 or TRBD2 may be the D gene (5 bases each). CDR3 length equals 15 residues. Germline assignment: CDR1 SGHRS and CDR2 YFSETQ. Trimming removed 4 bases at V and 0 bases at J, with 14 bases between. The CDR3 region is CASSPGTASSYEQYF. The CDR3 DNA reads TGCGCCAGCAGCCCGGGGACGGCGAGCTCCTACGAGCAGTACTTC.

The chain joins TRBV18 to TRBJ1-1; TRBD1 aligns across 8 bases. Germline V CDR1 and CDR2: KGHSH, LQKENI. The CDR3 is 14 amino acids. Losses at the gene ends were 3 bases for V and 1 base for J; bases not matched to a gene: 1. The CDR3 DNA is TGTGCCAGCTCACCGGGACAGGAGAACACTGAAGCTTTCTTT. It is translated as CASSPGQENTEAFF. The entire variable domain, with the rest obtained from reference TRBV18 and TRBJ1-1, is as follows: NAGVMQNPRHLVRRRGQEARLRCSPMKGHSHVYWYRQLPEEGLKFMVYLQKENIIDESGMPKERFSAEFPKEGPSILRIQQVVRGDSAAYFCASSPGQENTEAFFGQGTRLTVV.

The genes are TRBV7-9 and TRBJ1-2; 10 positions match TRBD1. Germline CDR1 is SEHNR and CDR2 is FQNEAQ (reference sequence). Trimming cost V 5 bases and J 4 bases; bases outside gene matches: 4. CDR3 length equals 14 residues. The CDR3 region is CASSLTGGAYGYTF. The CDR3 DNA reads TGTGCCAGCAGCCTGACAGGGGGCGCCTATGGCTACACCTTC.

This chain joins TRBV5-1 and TRBJ2-7; D tentatively fits TRBD1 or TRBD2 (5 bases each). Germline V CDR1 and CDR2: SGHRS, YFSETQ. V was clipped by 4 bases and J by 0 bases, with 14 bases between them. The CDR3 has 15 residues. The CDR3: CASSPRDASSYEQYF. For the CDR3, the DNA is TGCGCCAGCAGCCCCAGGGACGCAAGCTCCTACGAGCAGTACTTC.

The rearrangement joins TRBV7-2 to TRBJ2-7, with D possibly matching TRBD1 (6 bases). The germline V and J ends were trimmed by 6 bases and 4 bases, with 19 bases remaining between them. The CDR3 spans 15 residues. CDR1 and CDR2 (germline): SGHTA, FQGNSA. The CDR3 DNA follows: TGTGCCAGCAGTCCCCGAGGTGAGGGGGTTTACGAGCAGTACTTC. Translation gives CASSPRGEGVYEQYF.

The chain carries TRBV6-6 and TRBJ1-1; unclear D gene. This CDR3 spans 14 amino acids. V was pared by 0 bases and J by 3 bases, with 8 bases between. The V gene's germline CDR1 is MNHNY and CDR2 SVGAGI (reference sequence). The DNA of the CDR3 is TGTGCCAGCAGTTACTCGGTGGGATACACTGAAGCTTTCTTT. The encoded protein is CASSYSVGYTEAFF.

This chain joins TRBV2 and TRBJ1-2, with D unresolved. Germline values: CDR1 SNHLY, CDR2 FYNNEI. Trimming removed 1 base at V and 4 bases at J, with 10 bases between. The length of the CDR3 is 14 residues. The DNA of the CDR3 is TGTGCCAGCAGTGAAGGGCCTCGGGGCTATGGCTACACCTTC. Translating gives CASSEGPRGYGYTF. Filled out from reference TRBV2 and TRBJ1-2, the complete variable domain reads EPEVTQTPSHQVTQMGQEVILRCVPISNHLYFYWYRQILGQKVEFLVSFYNNEISEKSEIFDDQFSVERPDGSNFTLKIRSTKLEDSAMYFCASSEGPRGYGYTFGSGTRLTVV.

This chain uses TRBV5-1 with TRBJ2-5; the D gene is possibly TRBD2 (6 bases). V shed 5 bases and J shed 2 bases, with 16 bases lying between them. Germline CDR1 is SGHRS and CDR2 is YFSETQ. The CDR3 totals 15 residues. The CDR3 nucleotides are TGCGCCAGCAGGTGGGGGGTAGCGGATCAAGAGACCCAGTACTTC. It encodes CASRWGVADQETQYF.

The chain recombines TRBV4-1 with TRBJ1-5; TRBD1 agrees at 7 bases. Germline V gives CDR1 MGHRA, CDR2 YSYEKL. J was trimmed by 5 bases and V by 4 bases; bases with no gene match: 5. This CDR3 region has 14 residues. CDR3 bases: TGCGCCAGCAGCCCTAGGGGGCGCGATCAGCCCCAGCATTTT. This translates into CASSPRGRDQPQHF.

The J gene is TRBJ2-3, the V gene TRBV4-1; maybe TRBD1 (7 bases). The CDR3 consists of 15 residues. Trimming took off 3 bases at V and 3 bases at J, with 13 bases between the two ends. Germline V gives CDR1 MGHRA, CDR2 YSYEKL. CDR3 sequence: CASSQETGRTDTQYF. The CDR3 DNA is TGCGCCAGCAGCCAGGAGACAGGGAGGACAGATACGCAGTATTTT.

V and J are TRBV14 and TRBJ2-7, with D perhaps matching TRBD1 (6 bases). Germline CDR1 reads SGHDN; CDR2 reads FVKESK. V was trimmed by 4 bases and J by 0 bases, leaving 13 bases between them. This CDR3 comprises 15 residues. The CDR3 bases are TGTGCCAGCAGCCCGTACAGGACAGCCTCCTACGAGCAGTACTTC. This gives the protein CASSPYRTASYEQYF. The full variable domain, its missing parts supplied by reference TRBV14 and TRBJ2-7, is EAGVTQFPSHSVIEKGQTVTLRCDPISGHDNLYWYRRVMGKEIKFLLHFVKESKQDESGMPNNRFLAERTGGTYSTLKVQPAELEDSGVYFCASSPYRTASYEQYFGPGTRLTVT.

This chain links TRBV19 with TRBJ2-1; 8 bases agree with TRBD1. Germline V gene sequence: CDR1 LNHDA, CDR2 SQIVND (reference sequence). J was trimmed by 6 bases and V by 8 bases; bases with no gene match: 3. CDR3 length equals 12 residues. The CDR3 region is CASHGQGNEQFF. The CDR3 region has the DNA TGTGCCAGTCATGGACAGGGCAATGAGCAGTTCTTC.

The chain recombines TRBV5-6 with TRBJ2-5; 13 bases align to TRBD2. This CDR3 has 17 residues. CDR1 is SGHDT and CDR2 is YYEEEE in the germline V gene. Trimming at V came to 4 bases and at J to 1 base, leaving 7 bases not matched to a gene. CDR3 DNA sequence: TGTGCCAGCAGCACCGAGGGACTAGCGGGACTCCAAGAGACCCAGTACTTC. It specifies CASSTEGLAGLQETQYF.

This chain uses TRBV29-1 with TRBJ1-1, with D maybe TRBD1 (6 bases). The CDR3 loop spans 14 amino acids. Germline loops: CDR1 SQVTM, CDR2 ANQGSEA. V was pared by 6 bases and J by 6 bases, with 20 bases between. CDR3 in amino acids: CSVTGLTGGAEAFF. CDR3 nucleotides: TGCAGCGTCACGGGGTTAACGGGGGGCGCTGAAGCTTTCTTT.

J is TRBJ1-1 and V is TRBV15, with D unclear. The CDR3 contains 17 residues. V shed 3 bases and J shed 5 bases, with 22 bases lying between them. Looked up from germline, CDR1 is LNHNV and CDR2 is YYDKDF (reference sequence). The CDR3 sequence is CATSSAMLPGESTEAFF. In DNA, the CDR3 is TGTGCCACCAGCAGTGCTATGTTGCCGGGAGAAAGTACTGAAGCTTTCTTT.

This clone was found once. The chain employs TRBV2 and TRBJ2-5; D assignment may be TRBD1 or TRBD2 (6 bases each). V lost 4 bases and J 3 bases, leaving 24 bases between the germline ends. Germline CDR1 and CDR2: SNHLY and FYNNEI. This CDR3 is built from 18 residues. CDR3 amino acids: CASSGVARGNWGEETQYF. The CDR3 DNA reads as TGTGCCAGCAGTGGAGTCGCCAGGGGTAATTGGGGGGAAGAGACCCAGTACTTC.

The chain has TRBV2 and TRBJ1-4, with D possibly TRBD1 on 5 matching bases. CDR3 length: 15 residues. V lost 8 bases and J lost 3, with 16 bases in between. Looked up from germline, CDR1 is SNHLY and CDR2 is FYNNEI. The chain's CDR3 is CASAYTSGANEKLFF. CDR3 DNA: TGTGCCAGCGCCTACACCTCGGGGGCTAATGAAAAACTGTTTTTT.

V usage is TRBV9 and J usage is TRBJ1-2; 11 nucleotides line up with TRBD1. The germline V gene has CDR1 SGDLS and CDR2 YYNGEE. The V and J ends lost 3 bases and 3 bases, in that order; junction bases with no gene match: 13. The CDR3 consists of 18 residues. CDR3 in amino acids: CASSGPRTGGSWDYGYTF. The CDR3, as DNA: TGTGCCAGCAGCGGGCCGAGGACAGGGGGCAGTTGGGACTATGGCTACACCTTC.

This chain links TRBV2 with TRBJ2-2; D is ambiguous. This CDR3 is 13 amino acids long. Germline V gene lookup returns CDR1 SNHLY and CDR2 FYNNEI. The V gene lost 6 bases and the J gene lost 1 base, with 6 bases spanning the gap. CDR3 sequence (DNA): TGTGCCAGCAGAGGCGTGAACACCGGGGAGCTGTTTTTT. This translates into CASRGVNTGELFF.

This clone was recorded only once. This chain connects TRBV27 to TRBJ2-7; D perhaps matches TRBD2 (6 bases). Germline values: CDR1 MNHEY, CDR2 SMNVEV (reference sequence). Trimming took off 8 bases at V and 5 bases at J, with 19 bases between the two ends. The CDR3 runs to 14 residues. CDR3 amino acids: CASSPGVGRHEQYF. Here the CDR3 DNA reads TGTGCCAGCTCCCCGGGGGTGGGTCGTCACGAGCAGTACTTC.

In the case of this clone: Other nucleotide sequences in the sample specify the same CDR3. The chain has TRBV2 and TRBJ1-3; D is perhaps TRBD1 (5 bases). With 9 bases removed from V and 1 base from J, the gap between germline ends came to 7 bases. Germline-derived CDR1 and CDR2 are SNHLY and FYNNEI. This CDR3 region has 12 residues. The CDR3 coding sequence is TGTGCCAGGGGGGGATCTGGAAACACCATATATTTT. Translating it yields CARGGSGNTIYF.